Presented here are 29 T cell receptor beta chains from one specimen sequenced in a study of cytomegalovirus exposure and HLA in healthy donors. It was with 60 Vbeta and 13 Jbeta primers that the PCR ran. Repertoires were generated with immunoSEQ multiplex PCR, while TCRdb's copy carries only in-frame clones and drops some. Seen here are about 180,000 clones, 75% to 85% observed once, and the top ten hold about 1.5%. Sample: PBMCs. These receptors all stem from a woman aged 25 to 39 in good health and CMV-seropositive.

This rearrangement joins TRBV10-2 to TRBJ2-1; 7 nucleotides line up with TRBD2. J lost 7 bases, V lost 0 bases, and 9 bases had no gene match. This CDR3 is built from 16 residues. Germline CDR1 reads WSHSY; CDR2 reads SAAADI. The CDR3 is CASSESGVGGTNEQFF. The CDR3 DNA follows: TGCGCCAGCAGTGAGTCGGGCGTGGGAGGGACGAATGAGCAGTTCTTC.

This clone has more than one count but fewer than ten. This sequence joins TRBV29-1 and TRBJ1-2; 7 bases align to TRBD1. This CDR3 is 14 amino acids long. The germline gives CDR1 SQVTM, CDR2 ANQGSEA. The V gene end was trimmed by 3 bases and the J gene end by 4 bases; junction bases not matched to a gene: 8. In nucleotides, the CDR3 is TGCAGCGTTGAGCGACAGGGCAGGGGCTATGGCTACACCTTC. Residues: CSVERQGRGYGYTF.

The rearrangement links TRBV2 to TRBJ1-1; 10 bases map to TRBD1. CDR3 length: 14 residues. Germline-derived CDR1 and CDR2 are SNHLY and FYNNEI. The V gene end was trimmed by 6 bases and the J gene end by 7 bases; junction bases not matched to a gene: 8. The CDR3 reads CASRPTGGDIEAFF. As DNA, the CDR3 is TGTGCCAGCAGGCCGACAGGGGGCGACATTGAAGCTTTCTTT.

The CDR3 DNA reads as TGCGCCTCCCGGGACTGGACCTCCGAGCAGTACTTC. Translating gives CASRDWTSEQYF. The V gene is TRBV10-2, the J gene TRBJ2-7, with D possibly TRBD2 on 6 matching bases. V lost 11 bases, J lost 6 bases, and 17 bases lay in between. This CDR3 comprises 12 residues. Germline assignment: CDR1 WSHSY and CDR2 SAAADI.

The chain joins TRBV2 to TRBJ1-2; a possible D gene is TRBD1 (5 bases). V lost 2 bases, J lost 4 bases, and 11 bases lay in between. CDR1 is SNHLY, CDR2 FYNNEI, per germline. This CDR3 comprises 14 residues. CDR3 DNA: TGTGCCAGCAGTGAATCGACAGCAATCTATGGCTACACCTTC. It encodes CASSESTAIYGYTF. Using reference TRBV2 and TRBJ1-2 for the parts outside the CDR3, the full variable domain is EPEVTQTPSHQVTQMGQEVILRCVPISNHLYFYWYRQILGQKVEFLVSFYNNEISEKSEIFDDQFSVERPDGSNFTLKIRSTKLEDSAMYFCASSESTAIYGYTFGSGTRLTVV.

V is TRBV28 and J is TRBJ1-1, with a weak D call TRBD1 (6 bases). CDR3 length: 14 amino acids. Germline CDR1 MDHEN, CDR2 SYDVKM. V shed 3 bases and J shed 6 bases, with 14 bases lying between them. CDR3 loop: CASSLTGNRPEAFF. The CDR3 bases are TGTGCCAGCAGTTTGACAGGTAATCGCCCTGAAGCTTTCTTT. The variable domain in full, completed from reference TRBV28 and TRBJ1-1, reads DVKVTQSSRYLVKRTGEKVFLECVQDMDHENMFWYRQDPGLGLRLIYFSYDVKMKEKGDIPEGYSVSREKKERFSLILESASTNQTSMYLCASSLTGNRPEAFFGQGTRLTVV.

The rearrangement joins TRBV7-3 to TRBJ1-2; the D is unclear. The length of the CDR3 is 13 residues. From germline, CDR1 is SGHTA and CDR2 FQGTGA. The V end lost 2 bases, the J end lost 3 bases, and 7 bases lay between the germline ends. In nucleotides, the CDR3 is TGTGCCAGCAGCTTAGGGCCGGACTATGGCTACACCTTC. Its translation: CASSLGPDYGYTF.

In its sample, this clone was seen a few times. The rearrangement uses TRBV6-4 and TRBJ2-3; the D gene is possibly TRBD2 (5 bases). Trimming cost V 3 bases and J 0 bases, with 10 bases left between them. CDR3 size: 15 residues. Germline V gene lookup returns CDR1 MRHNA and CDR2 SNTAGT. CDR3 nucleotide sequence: TGTGCCAGCAGTGAAGCGGTTTCTAGCACAGATACGCAGTATTTT. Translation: CASSEAVSSTDTQYF.

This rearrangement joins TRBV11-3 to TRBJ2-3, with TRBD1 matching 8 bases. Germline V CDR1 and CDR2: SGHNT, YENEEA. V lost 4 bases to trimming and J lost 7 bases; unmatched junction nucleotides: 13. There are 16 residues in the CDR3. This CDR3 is CASSSVGQEALYTQYF. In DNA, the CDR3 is TGTGCCAGCAGCTCCGTGGGACAGGAAGCACTCTATACGCAGTATTTT.

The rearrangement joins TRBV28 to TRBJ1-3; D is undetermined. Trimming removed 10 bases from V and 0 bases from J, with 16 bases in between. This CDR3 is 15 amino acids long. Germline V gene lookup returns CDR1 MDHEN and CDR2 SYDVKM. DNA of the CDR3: TGTGCCACCTACGTACGAGGGAGCTCTGGAAACACCATATATTTT. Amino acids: CATYVRGSSGNTIYF.

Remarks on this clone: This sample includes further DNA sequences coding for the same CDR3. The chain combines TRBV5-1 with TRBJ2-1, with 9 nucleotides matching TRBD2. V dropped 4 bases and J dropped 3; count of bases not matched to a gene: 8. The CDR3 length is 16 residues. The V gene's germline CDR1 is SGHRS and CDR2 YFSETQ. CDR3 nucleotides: TGCGCCAGCAGCCCCGGTCTAGCGGGGCTCTACAATGAGCAGTTCTTC. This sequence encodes CASSPGLAGLYNEQFF.

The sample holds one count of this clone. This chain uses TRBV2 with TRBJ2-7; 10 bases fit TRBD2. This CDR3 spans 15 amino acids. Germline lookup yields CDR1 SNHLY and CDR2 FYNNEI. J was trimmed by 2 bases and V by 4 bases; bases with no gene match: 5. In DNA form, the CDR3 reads TGTGCCAGCAGTGCGCGGACTAGCGGAGCCTACGAGCAGTACTTC. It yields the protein CASSARTSGAYEQYF.

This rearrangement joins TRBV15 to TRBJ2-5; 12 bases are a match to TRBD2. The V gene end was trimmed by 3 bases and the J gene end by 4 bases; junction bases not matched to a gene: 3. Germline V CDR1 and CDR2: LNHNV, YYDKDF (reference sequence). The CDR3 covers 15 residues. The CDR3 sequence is CATSSGLAGRETQYF. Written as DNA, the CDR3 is TGTGCCACCAGCAGCGGACTAGCGGGAAGAGAGACCCAGTACTTC. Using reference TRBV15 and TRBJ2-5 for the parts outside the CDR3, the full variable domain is DAMVIQNPRYQVTQFGKPVTLSCSQTLNHNVMYWYQQKSSQAPKLLFHYYDKDFNNEADTPDNFQSRRPNTSFCFLDIRSPGLGDTAMYLCATSSGLAGRETQYFGPGTRLLVL.

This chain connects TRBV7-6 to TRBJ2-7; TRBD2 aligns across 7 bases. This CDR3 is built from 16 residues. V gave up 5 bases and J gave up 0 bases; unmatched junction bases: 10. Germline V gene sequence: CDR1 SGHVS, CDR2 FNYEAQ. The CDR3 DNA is TGTGCCAGCAGCCCAAGAACCGGGAGGAGCTCCTACGAGCAGTACTTC. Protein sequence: CASSPRTGRSSYEQYF.

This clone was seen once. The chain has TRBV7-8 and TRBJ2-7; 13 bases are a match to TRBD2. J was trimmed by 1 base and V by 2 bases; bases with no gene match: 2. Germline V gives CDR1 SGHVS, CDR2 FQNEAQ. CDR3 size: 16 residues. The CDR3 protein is CASSLWTSGSSYEQYF. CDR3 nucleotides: TGTGCCAGCAGCTTATGGACTAGCGGGAGTTCCTACGAGCAGTACTTC.

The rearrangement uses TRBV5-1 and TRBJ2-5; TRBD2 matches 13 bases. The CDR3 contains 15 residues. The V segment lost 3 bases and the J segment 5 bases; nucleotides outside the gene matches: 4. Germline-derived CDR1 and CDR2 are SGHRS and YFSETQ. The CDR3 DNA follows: TGCGCCAGCAGCTCCCGGGGACTAGCGGGGGAGACCCAGTACTTC. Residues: CASSSRGLAGETQYF.

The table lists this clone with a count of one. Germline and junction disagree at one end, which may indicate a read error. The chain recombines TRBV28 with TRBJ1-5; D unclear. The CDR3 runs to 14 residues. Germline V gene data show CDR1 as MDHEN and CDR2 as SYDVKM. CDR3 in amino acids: CASRNPGSNQPQHF. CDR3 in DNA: TGTGCCAGCAGAAACCCCGGGAGCAACCAGCCCCAGCATTTT.

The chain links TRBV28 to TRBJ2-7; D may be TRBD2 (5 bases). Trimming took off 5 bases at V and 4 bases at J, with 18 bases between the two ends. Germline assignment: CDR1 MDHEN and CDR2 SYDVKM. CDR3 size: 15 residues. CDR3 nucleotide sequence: TGTGCCAGCAGTGCCCAACTAGGTAGTCCATACGAGCAGTACTTC. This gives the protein CASSAQLGSPYEQYF.

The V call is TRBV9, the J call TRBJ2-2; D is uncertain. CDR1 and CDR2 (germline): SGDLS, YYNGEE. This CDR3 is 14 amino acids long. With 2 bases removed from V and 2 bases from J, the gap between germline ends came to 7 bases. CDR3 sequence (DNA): TGTGCCAGCAGCGTTGGAGATAACACCGGGGAGCTGTTTTTT. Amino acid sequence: CASSVGDNTGELFF.

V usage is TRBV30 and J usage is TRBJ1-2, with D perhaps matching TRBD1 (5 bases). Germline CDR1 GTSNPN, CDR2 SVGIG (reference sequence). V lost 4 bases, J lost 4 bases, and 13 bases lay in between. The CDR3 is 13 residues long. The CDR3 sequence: CAWIPGEPYGYTF. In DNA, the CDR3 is TGTGCCTGGATCCCGGGGGAACCCTATGGCTACACCTTC.

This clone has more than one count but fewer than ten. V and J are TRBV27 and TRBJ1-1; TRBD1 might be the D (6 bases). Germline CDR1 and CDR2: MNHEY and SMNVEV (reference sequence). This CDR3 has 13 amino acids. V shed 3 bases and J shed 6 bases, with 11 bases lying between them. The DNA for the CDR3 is TGTGCCAGCAGTTTTTCCAGGGGCTCTGAAGCTTTCTTT. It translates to CASSFSRGSEAFF.

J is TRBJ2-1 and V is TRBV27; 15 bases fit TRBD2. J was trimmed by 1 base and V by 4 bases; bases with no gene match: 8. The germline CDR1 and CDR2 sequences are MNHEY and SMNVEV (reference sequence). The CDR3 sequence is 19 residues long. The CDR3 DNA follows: TGTGCCAGCAGTTCGGGACTAGCGGGAGGTTCCATATCCTACAATGAGCAGTTCTTC. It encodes CASSSGLAGGSISYNEQFF.

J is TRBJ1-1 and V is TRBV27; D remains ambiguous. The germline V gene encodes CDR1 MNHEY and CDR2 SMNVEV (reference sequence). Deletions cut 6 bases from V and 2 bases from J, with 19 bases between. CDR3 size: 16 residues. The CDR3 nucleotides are TGTGCCAGCAGCCCATCCGTGTCAGTTGTCAACACTGAAGCTTTCTTT. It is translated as CASSPSVSVVNTEAFF.

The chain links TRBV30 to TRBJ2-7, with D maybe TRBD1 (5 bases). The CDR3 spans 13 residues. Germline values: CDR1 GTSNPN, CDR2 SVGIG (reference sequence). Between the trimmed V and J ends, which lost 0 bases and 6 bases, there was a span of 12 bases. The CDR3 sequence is CAWSVPSRGEQYF. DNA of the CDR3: TGTGCCTGGAGTGTACCCTCAAGGGGCGAGCAGTACTTC. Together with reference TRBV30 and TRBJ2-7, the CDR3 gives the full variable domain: SQTIHQWPATLVQPVGSPLSLECTVEGTSNPNLYWYRQAAGRGLQLLFYSVGIGQISSEVPQNLSASRPQDRQFILSSKKLLLSDSGFYLCAWSVPSRGEQYFGPGTRLTVT.

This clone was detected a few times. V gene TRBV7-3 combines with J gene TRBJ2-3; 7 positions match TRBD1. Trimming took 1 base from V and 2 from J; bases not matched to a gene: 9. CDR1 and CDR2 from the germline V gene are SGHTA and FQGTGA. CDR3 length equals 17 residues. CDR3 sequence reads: CASSLRGQGVPTDTQYF. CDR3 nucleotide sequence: TGTGCCAGCAGCTTAAGAGGGCAGGGGGTCCCCACAGATACGCAGTATTTT. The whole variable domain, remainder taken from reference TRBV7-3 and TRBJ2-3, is GAGVSQTPSNKVTEKGKYVELRCDPISGHTALYWYRQSLGQGPEFLIYFQGTGAADDSGLPNDRFFAVRPEGSVSTLKIQRTERGDSAVYLCASSLRGQGVPTDTQYFGPGTRLTVL.

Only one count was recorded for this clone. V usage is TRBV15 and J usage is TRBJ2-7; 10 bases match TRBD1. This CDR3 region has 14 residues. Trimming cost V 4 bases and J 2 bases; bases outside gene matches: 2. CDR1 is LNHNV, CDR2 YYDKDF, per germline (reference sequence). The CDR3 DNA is TGTGCCACCAGCATCGACAGGGGGCCCTACGAGCAGTACTTC. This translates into CATSIDRGPYEQYF.

CDR3 DNA: TGTGCCAGCAGCTTGTCAATGGGAGTGGAGACCCAGTACTTC. It codes for CASSLSMGVETQYF. This chain connects TRBV5-6 to TRBJ2-5; weak D call: TRBD2 (5 bases). The V end lost 1 base, the J end lost 5 bases, and 12 bases lay between the germline ends. The CDR3 is 14 amino acids. Germline V lookup: CDR1 SGHDT, CDR2 YYEEEE.

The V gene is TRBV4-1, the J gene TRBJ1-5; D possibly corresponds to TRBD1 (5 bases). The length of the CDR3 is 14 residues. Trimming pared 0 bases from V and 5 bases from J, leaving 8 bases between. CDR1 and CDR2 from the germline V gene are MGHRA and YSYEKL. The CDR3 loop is CASSQEAGYQPQHF. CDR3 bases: TGCGCCAGCAGCCAAGAGGCAGGGTATCAGCCCCAGCATTTT.

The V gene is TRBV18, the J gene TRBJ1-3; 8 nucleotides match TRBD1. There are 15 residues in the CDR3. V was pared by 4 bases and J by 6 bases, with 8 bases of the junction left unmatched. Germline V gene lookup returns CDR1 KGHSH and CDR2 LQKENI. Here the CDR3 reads CASSQPGTGQNTIYF. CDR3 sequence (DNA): TGTGCCAGCTCACAACCCGGGACAGGACAAAACACCATATATTTT.